This T cell receptor beta chain was captured in a study of T cell responses to AZD1222 COVID-19 vaccine. Trimming stripped 5 bases from V and 4 bases from J, with 9 bases between. The CDR3 is 13 amino acids. Germline loops: CDR1 SGDLS, CDR2 YYNGEE. Assay: immunoSEQ multiplex PCR; the TCRdb copy retains only in-frame clones and omits some. The table includes roughly 260,000 clones, over 90% detected once. Study-wide results and limits: Of spike-specific TCRs, nearly half reportedly target regions left unmutated in variants. Spike-specific TCR repertoires showed rising breadth and depth after two AZD1222 doses. Possibly, clonal diversity was underestimated; donors were largely white British and included more females.

A single count supports this clone. What it binds is unknown. This material consisted of peripheral blood, taken on day 0 of AZD1222 vaccination. V gene TRBV9 combines with J gene TRBJ2-2; a weak D match, TRBD1 (6 bases). The sequence was obtained from an adult in good health. The CDR3 loop is CASSTGFTGELFF. The CDR3 nucleotides read TGTGCCAGCAGTACAGGGTTCACCGGGGAGCTGTTTTTT.